Below are 10 T cell receptor beta chains sequenced from a single sample in a study of T cells in Graves' hyperthyroidism and ophthalmopathy. Amplified regions were TCR beta CDR3 sequences from RNA transcripts. During a first-round RT-PCR of the TCR CDR3, the HTBI primer set was used. A single record per CDR3 protein comes from TCRdb applying MiXCR to the multiplex PCR reads. Among around 280,000 distinct CDR3 sequences listed, roughly an eighth were seen once. Sequenced sample: blood. Receptors originate from a middle-aged woman with Graves' hyperthyroidism.

This clonotype was seen at least ten times. This sequence joins TRBV3-1 and TRBJ1-4; no firm D call. CDR3 length equals 15 residues. The V end was cut by 3 bases, the J end by 8 bases, with 16 bases between. The germline V gene has CDR1 LGHDT and CDR2 YNNKEL (reference sequence). CDR3 residues: CASSHGDMAQEKLFF. Written as DNA, the CDR3 is TGTGCCAGCAGCCACGGGGATATGGCTCAAGAAAAACTGTTTTTT.

This clonotype was seen ten or more times. The V call is TRBV5-1, the J call TRBJ1-1; perhaps TRBD1 as D (6 bases). Germline V gene sequence: CDR1 SGHRS, CDR2 YFSETQ. V lost 2 bases to trimming and J lost 1 base, with 9 bases between them. This CDR3 is built from 14 residues. CDR3 protein: CASSLLTGNTEAFF. In DNA form, the CDR3 reads TGCGCCAGCAGCTTACTGACAGGGAACACTGAAGCTTTCTTT.

Comments on this clonotype: A much larger clone lies a single base off, so this may be a read error. The CDR3 coding sequence is TGTGCCAGCAGGGGGGACAGCGGGTCGGAGACCCAGTGCTTC. Translated, it gives CASRGDSGSETQCF. The V and J genes are TRBV2 and TRBJ2-5, with D possibly being TRBD1 (7 bases). CDR1 is SNHLY, CDR2 FYNNEI, per germline. The CDR3 spans 14 residues.

This clonotype was found many times. The V gene is TRBV2, the J gene TRBJ2-7; 8 bases are a match to TRBD1. CDR1 SNHLY and CDR2 FYNNEI come from the germline V gene. V lost 6 bases, J lost 3 bases, and 4 bases stayed unmatched. The CDR3 runs 13 residues. The CDR3 nucleotides are TGTGCCAGCAGGCCGGGACAGGACTACGAGCAGTACTTC. It yields the protein CASRPGQDYEQYF.

As DNA, the CDR3 is TGCGCCAGCAGCCAAGAACGAGGGAGGGCCCGGGGTGAGCAGTTCTTC. It is translated as CASSQERGRARGEQFF. V usage is TRBV4-1 and J usage is TRBJ2-1, with 7 bases that match TRBD2. Germline CDR1 and CDR2: MGHRA and YSYEKL. The ends lost 0 bases at V and 9 bases at J; junction bases unmatched: 11. CDR3 length equals 16 residues.

This chain uses TRBV7-8 with TRBJ2-1; D gene uncertain. CDR3 length equals 14 residues. CDR1 is SGHVS and CDR2 is FQNEAQ in the germline V gene. V was cut by 2 bases and J by 2 bases, with 7 bases left in between. CDR3: CASSLYETYNEQFF. DNA of the CDR3: TGTGCCAGCAGCTTATACGAGACCTACAATGAGCAGTTCTTC.

This clonotype was seen many times. V usage is TRBV6-1 and J usage is TRBJ1-6, with D perhaps TRBD1 (6 bases). The V and J ends lost 6 bases and 7 bases respectively, with 16 bases between them. Germline CDR1 MNHNS, CDR2 SASEGT. The CDR3 runs 15 residues. CDR3: CASSRDTPRNSPLHF. As DNA, the CDR3 is TGTGCCAGCAGCCGGGACACTCCGAGGAATTCACCCCTCCACTTT.

The sample holds many counts of this clonotype. This CDR3 is CASIAAGPDTQYF. The CDR3 DNA reads TGTGCCAGCATTGCCGCGGGTCCAGATACGCAGTATTTT. The rearrangement uses TRBV27 and TRBJ2-3; TRBD2 is a possible D gene (5 bases). Trimming pared 7 bases from V and 4 bases from J, leaving 12 bases between. The CDR3 spans 13 residues. Per the germline V gene, CDR1 is MNHEY and CDR2 is SMNVEV (reference sequence).

In DNA, the CDR3 is TGTGCCAGTAGTCCCCTACGGGGGGCAGGCGAATCACCCCTCCACTTT. As protein: CASSPLRGAGESPLHF. V usage is TRBV19 and J usage is TRBJ1-6; TRBD1 is a possible D gene (6 bases). Germline values: CDR1 LNHDA, CDR2 SQIVND (reference sequence). The CDR3 spans 16 residues. V lost 5 bases and J lost 10, with 21 bases in between. The full variable domain, rest sourced from reference TRBV19 and TRBJ1-6, is DGGITQSPKYLFRKEGQNVTLSCEQNLNHDAMYWYRQDPGQGLRLIYYSQIVNDFQKGDIAEGYSVSREKKESFPLTVTSAQKNPTAFYLCASSPLRGAGESPLHFGNGTRLTVT.

This clonotype was counted only a few times. The chain is built from TRBV27 and TRBJ1-2; no firm D call. CDR3 length: 14 amino acids. Germline V gene data show CDR1 as MNHEY and CDR2 as SMNVEV (reference sequence). The V and J ends lost 4 bases and 4 bases respectively, with 13 bases between them. The CDR3 protein is CASSSVTAAYGYTF. CDR3 nucleotides: TGTGCCAGCAGTTCCGTGACGGCAGCCTATGGCTACACCTTC.